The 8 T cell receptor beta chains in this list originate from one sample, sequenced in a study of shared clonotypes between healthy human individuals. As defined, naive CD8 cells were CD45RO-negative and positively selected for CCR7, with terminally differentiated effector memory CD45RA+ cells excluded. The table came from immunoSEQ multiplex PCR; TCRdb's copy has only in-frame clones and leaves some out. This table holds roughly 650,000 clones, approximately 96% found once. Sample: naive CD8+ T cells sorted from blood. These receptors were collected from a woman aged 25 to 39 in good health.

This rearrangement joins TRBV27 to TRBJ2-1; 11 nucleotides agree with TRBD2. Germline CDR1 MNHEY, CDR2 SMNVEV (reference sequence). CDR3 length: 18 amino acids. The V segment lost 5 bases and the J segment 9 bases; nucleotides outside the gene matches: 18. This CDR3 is CASSPLYGDSGRAGEQFF. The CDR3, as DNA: TGTGCCAGCAGTCCTCTTTACGGTGATAGCGGGAGGGCCGGTGAGCAGTTCTTC.

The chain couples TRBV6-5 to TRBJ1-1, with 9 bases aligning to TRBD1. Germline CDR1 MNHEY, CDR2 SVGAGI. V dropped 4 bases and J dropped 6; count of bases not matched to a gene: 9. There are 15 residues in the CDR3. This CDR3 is CASSSGQGLNPEAFF. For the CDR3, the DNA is TGTGCCAGCAGTTCGGGACAGGGATTAAATCCTGAAGCTTTCTTT.

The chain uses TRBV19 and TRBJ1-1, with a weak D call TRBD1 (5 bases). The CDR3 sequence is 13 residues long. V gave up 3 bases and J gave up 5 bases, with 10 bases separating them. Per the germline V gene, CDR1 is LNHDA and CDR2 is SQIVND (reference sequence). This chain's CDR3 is CASSIGGWTEAFF. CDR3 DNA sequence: TGTGCCAGTAGTATTGGGGGTTGGACTGAAGCTTTCTTT.

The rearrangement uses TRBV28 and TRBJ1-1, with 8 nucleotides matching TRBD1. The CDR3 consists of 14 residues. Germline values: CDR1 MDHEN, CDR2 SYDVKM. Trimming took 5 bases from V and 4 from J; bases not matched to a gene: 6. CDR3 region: CASSARGPATEAFF. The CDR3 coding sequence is TGTGCCAGCAGTGCCAGGGGGCCAGCCACTGAAGCTTTCTTT.

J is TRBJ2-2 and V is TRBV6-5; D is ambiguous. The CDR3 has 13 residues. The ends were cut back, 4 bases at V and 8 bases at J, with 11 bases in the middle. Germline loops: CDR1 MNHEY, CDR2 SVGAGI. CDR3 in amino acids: CASSFDSLGELFF. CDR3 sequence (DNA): TGTGCCAGCAGTTTCGACTCCCTTGGGGAGCTGTTTTTT.

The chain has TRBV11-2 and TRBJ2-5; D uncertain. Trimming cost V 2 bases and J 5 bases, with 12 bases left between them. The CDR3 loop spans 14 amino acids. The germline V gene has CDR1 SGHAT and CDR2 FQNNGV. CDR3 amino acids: CASSLWALGETQYF. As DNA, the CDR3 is TGTGCCAGCAGCTTATGGGCTCTTGGGGAGACCCAGTACTTC.

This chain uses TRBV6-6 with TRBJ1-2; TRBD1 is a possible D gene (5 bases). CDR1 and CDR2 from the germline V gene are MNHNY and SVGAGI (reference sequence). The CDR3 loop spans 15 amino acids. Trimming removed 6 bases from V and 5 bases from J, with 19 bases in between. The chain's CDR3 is CASSPMGVGLYGYTF. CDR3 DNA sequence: TGTGCCAGCAGCCCTATGGGGGTAGGATTATATGGCTACACCTTC.

CDR3 sequence reads: CASKLGARDEKLFF. For the CDR3, the DNA is TGTGCCAGTAAACTGGGGGCGAGGGATGAAAAACTGTTTTTT. The genes are TRBV6-5 and TRBJ1-4; D might be TRBD1 (6 bases). CDR3 length: 14 amino acids. V was pared by 9 bases and J by 6 bases, with 17 bases between. Germline CDR1 is MNHEY and CDR2 is SVGAGI.